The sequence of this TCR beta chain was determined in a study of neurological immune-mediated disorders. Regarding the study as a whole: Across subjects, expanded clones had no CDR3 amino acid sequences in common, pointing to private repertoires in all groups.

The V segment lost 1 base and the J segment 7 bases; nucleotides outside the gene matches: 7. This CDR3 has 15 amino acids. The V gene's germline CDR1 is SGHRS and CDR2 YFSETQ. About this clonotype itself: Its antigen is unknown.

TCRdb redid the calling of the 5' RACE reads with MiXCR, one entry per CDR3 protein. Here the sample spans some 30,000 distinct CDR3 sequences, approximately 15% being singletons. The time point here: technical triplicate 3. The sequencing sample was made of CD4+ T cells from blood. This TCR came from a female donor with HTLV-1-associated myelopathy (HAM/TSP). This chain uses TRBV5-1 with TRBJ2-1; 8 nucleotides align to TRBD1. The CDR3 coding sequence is TGCGCCAGCAGCTTGTTTACGGGACAGGATAATGAGCAGTTCTTC. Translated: CASSLFTGQDNEQFF.